The next 14 T cell receptor beta chains were all read from a single sample in a study of blood T cell repertoires in COVID-19. Sequencing used immunoSEQ multiplex PCR; TCRdb keeps in-frame clones, though not all of them. The table lists roughly 160,000 clones, roughly 87% of them singletons. Sequencing was done on a sample of PBMCs or T cells enriched from blood (not recorded which). These receptors originate from a man aged 50 to 59 who had recovered from COVID-19.

The rearrangement links TRBV5-5 to TRBJ1-3, with D unresolved. The CDR3 is 12 residues long. The germline gives CDR1 SGHKS, CDR2 YYEKEE (reference sequence). With 4 bases removed from V and 8 bases from J, the gap between germline ends came to 10 bases. Here the CDR3 DNA reads TGTGCCAGCAGCCTTACCCGGGACACCATATATTTT. Translated: CASSLTRDTIYF.

CDR3 sequence (DNA): TGTGCCATCAGGGACGGCGGGGACCGAGGCTACACCTTC. Translating gives CAIRDGGDRGYTF. The V and J genes are TRBV10-3 and TRBJ1-2; tentative D call: TRBD1 (5 bases). The CDR3 length is 13 residues. Germline loops: CDR1 ENHRY, CDR2 SYGVKD. V was shortened by 6 bases and J by 8 bases, with 16 bases between the two germline ends.

The rearrangement links TRBV28 to TRBJ1-2; 7 bases map to TRBD1. Germline V gives CDR1 MDHEN, CDR2 SYDVKM. The CDR3 spans 17 residues. V lost 3 bases, J lost 6 bases, and 16 bases stayed unmatched. The CDR3 loop is CASSFRGALGQHHGYTF. The DNA of the CDR3 is TGTGCCAGCAGTTTTCGTGGGGCCTTGGGACAGCATCATGGCTACACCTTC.

This clone was picked up one time. CDR3 protein: CASSFALTTGGTEAFF. CDR3 in DNA: TGTGCCAGCAGCTTCGCCCTAACTACAGGGGGCACTGAAGCTTTCTTT. The chain joins TRBV5-5 to TRBJ1-1; 8 positions agree with TRBD1. Germline CDR1 is SGHKS and CDR2 is YYEKEE (reference sequence). The CDR3 loop spans 16 amino acids. V gave up 2 bases and J gave up 4 bases; unmatched junction bases: 10.

The rearrangement links TRBV9 to TRBJ2-3; D unresolved. V lost 3 bases and J lost 1, with 12 bases in between. The CDR3 contains 15 residues. Looked up from germline, CDR1 is SGDLS and CDR2 is YYNGEE. CDR3 sequence reads: CASSARVSGTDTQYF. The CDR3 coding sequence is TGTGCCAGCAGCGCCCGGGTATCTGGCACAGATACGCAGTATTTT.

V gene TRBV7-8 combines with J gene TRBJ2-5, with TRBD1 matching over 7 bases. V gave up 5 bases and J gave up 2 bases; unmatched junction bases: 8. Germline V gives CDR1 SGHVS, CDR2 FQNEAQ. The CDR3 loop spans 15 amino acids. CDR3 sequence: CASSRARGRQETQYF. Written as DNA, the CDR3 is TGTGCCAGCAGCCGTGCTAGGGGGCGTCAAGAGACCCAGTACTTC. The entire variable domain, with the rest obtained from reference TRBV7-8 and TRBJ2-5, is as follows: GAGVSQSPRYKVAKRGQDVALRCDPISGHVSLFWYQQALGQGPEFLTYFQNEAQLDKSGLPSDRFFAERPEGSVSTLKIQRTQQEDSAVYLCASSRARGRQETQYFGPGTRLLVL.

V is TRBV7-9 and J is TRBJ1-3, with D perhaps matching TRBD1 (5 bases). Trimming left V 3 bases short and J 4 bases short, with 10 bases between. The CDR3 length is 14 residues. Germline-derived CDR1 and CDR2 are SEHNR and FQNEAQ (reference sequence). The chain's CDR3 is CASSFTRAGNTIYF. The CDR3 DNA sequence: TGTGCCAGCAGCTTTACCAGGGCCGGAAACACCATATATTTT.

This clone occurred a few times. The rearrangement uses TRBV28 and TRBJ2-2; 7 bases are a match to TRBD2. CDR1 and CDR2 (germline): MDHEN, SYDVKM. This CDR3 comprises 16 residues. J lost 5 bases, V lost 6 bases, and 12 bases had no gene match. The CDR3 DNA reads TGTGCCAGCAGCCTACCCGGGGAGGGTGGGACCGGGGAGCTGTTTTTT. Amino acid sequence: CASSLPGEGGTGELFF.

The V call is TRBV5-1, the J call TRBJ2-5; D is uncertain. The CDR3 is 16 amino acids. V shed 4 bases and J shed 0 bases, with 16 bases lying between them. Germline CDR1 SGHRS, CDR2 YFSETQ. CDR3 sequence (DNA): TGCGCCAGCAGCCCCACTACCGGCAGCCACCAAGAGACCCAGTACTTC. Protein: CASSPTTGSHQETQYF.

The chain employs TRBV23-1 and TRBJ2-7, with 7 positions matching TRBD2. TRBV23-1 is an ORF; its function is uncertain. This CDR3 is 12 amino acids long. The V gene end was trimmed by 8 bases and the J gene end by 6 bases; junction bases not matched to a gene: 7. CDR3: CASSMREGEQYF. Written as DNA, the CDR3 is TGCGCCAGCTCCATGAGGGAGGGCGAGCAGTACTTC.

The genes are TRBV5-8 and TRBJ1-5; D is perhaps TRBD1 (6 bases). The germline V gene encodes CDR1 SGHTS and CDR2 YDEGEE. The CDR3 spans 14 residues. Trimming stripped 4 bases from V and 5 bases from J, with 13 bases between. CDR3 sequence (DNA): TGTGCCAGCAGCCCACGGGACAAGCATCAGCCCCAGCATTTT. Its protein is CASSPRDKHQPQHF.

This chain's CDR3 is CATSDGGLAGARLYNEQFF. The DNA for the CDR3 is TGTGCCACCAGTGATGGTGGACTAGCGGGAGCCCGGCTCTACAATGAGCAGTTCTTC. The V gene is TRBV24-1, the J gene TRBJ2-1; 13 nucleotides align to TRBD2. The CDR3 is 19 residues long. The J segment lost 3 bases and the V segment lost 3 bases, leaving 10 bases of the junction unmatched. CDR1 and CDR2 (germline): KGHDR, SFDVKD.

The chain is built from TRBV7-2 and TRBJ2-3; 9 positions agree with TRBD2. The CDR3 sequence is 15 residues long. CDR1 is SGHTA, CDR2 FQGNSA, per germline. Trimming cost V 6 bases and J 1 base; bases outside gene matches: 5. The DNA of the CDR3 is TGTGCCAGCAGTTATATAGCGGGAGGCACAGATACGCAGTATTTT. As protein: CASSYIAGGTDTQYF.

The rearrangement links TRBV2 to TRBJ1-1; no firm D call. In germline, CDR1 is SNHLY, CDR2 FYNNEI. Trimming stripped 5 bases from V and 0 bases from J, with 22 bases between. CDR3 size: 18 residues. The CDR3 loop is CASSLSRGDRTMNTEAFF. The CDR3 bases are TGTGCCAGCAGTCTAAGCAGAGGTGACCGCACAATGAACACTGAAGCTTTCTTT.